The clone carrying this T cell receptor (beta chain) appeared a few times. Antigen: not known. This CDR3 has 15 residues. V was pared by 5 bases and J by 0 bases, with 14 bases between. Germline assignment: CDR1 MNHEY and CDR2 SVGEGT. The data originate from a study of blood T cells in healthy people across ages. Notes on the study in general: Age brought a roughly linear fall in TCR beta diversity measured per million T cells. PBMCs were not sorted, which prevented a conclusive comparison of naive versus antigen-experienced cells.

PCR was performed a second time for roughly 7 to 12 cycles using a sample-barcoded 5' primer and a J-beta primer mix. Via MiXCR, TCRdb re-called the 5' RACE reads, giving one row per CDR3 protein. This sample has 1 million or so distinct CDR3 sequences, with almost 25% found just once. This sample was shared with a second study, whose subject was T cells of mothers and their children. That work adds: When the second PCR was run, its M1S primer added sample barcodes and 2-4 random nucleotides. Related mother-child pairs showed slightly higher but non-significant overlap than unrelated pairs.

Sequencing was performed on blood. The clonotype was recovered from a girl aged 2-10 years in good health. This sequence joins TRBV6-2 or TRBV6-3 and TRBJ2-7; a possible D gene is TRBD2 (5 bases). In nucleotides, the CDR3 is TGTGCCAGCAGTCAGATGGGGAGTTACTCCTACGAGCAGTACTTC. Protein product: CASSQMGSYSYEQYF.